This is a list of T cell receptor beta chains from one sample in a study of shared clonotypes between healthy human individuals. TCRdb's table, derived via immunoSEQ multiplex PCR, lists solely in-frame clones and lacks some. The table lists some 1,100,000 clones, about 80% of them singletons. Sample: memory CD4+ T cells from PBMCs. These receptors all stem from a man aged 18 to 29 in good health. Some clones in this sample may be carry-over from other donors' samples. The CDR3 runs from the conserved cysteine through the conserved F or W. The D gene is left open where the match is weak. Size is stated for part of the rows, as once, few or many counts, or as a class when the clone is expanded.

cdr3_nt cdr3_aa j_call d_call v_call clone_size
TGTGCCAGCAGCCAAGTGGGGGCAGGGAACATTCAGTACTTC CASSQVGAGNIQYF TRBJ2-4 . TRBV14 many
TGTGCCAGCAGTTACGGGACGTCCTCCGGGGCTTTCTTT CASSYGTSSGAFF TRBJ1-1 . TRBV6-6 .
TGTGCCAGCAGAACGGGACAGTCCTATGGCTACACCTTC CASRTGQSYGYTF TRBJ1-2 TRBD1 TRBV28 .
TGTGCCAGCTCACGTACGGGAGTCTACGAGCAGTACTTC CASSRTGVYEQYF TRBJ2-7 . TRBV18 .
TGTGCCACCAGCAGCGGAAGGGGGAGGAGCACAGATACGCAGTATTTT CATSSGRGRSTDTQYF TRBJ2-3 . TRBV15 few
TGCAGCGTAGCCAGGGGGCTGGCAGGTGAGACCCAGTACTTC CSVARGLAGETQYF TRBJ2-5 TRBD1 TRBV29-1 .
TGTGCCAGCAGTTTATTTTCGTCCGATTTAACCAACGAGCAGTACTTC CASSLFSSDLTNEQYF TRBJ2-7 . TRBV28 .
TGTGCCAGCTCCGGACAGTATGGCTACACCTTC CASSGQYGYTF TRBJ1-2 . TRBV6-5 many
TGTGCCAGCAACCAGGGGGCTGATACCGGGGAGCTGTTTTTT CASNQGADTGELFF TRBJ2-2 TRBD1 TRBV2 .
TGTGCCAGCAGCCGGGGGACTAGCGGAGCCTACGAGCAGTACTTC CASSRGTSGAYEQYF TRBJ2-7 TRBD2 TRBV4-2 .
TGCGCCAGCAGCCATCCTCCTCAGAGATTGAACTATGGCTACACCTTC CASSHPPQRLNYGYTF TRBJ1-2 . TRBV4-1 .
TGTGCCAGCAGCAGATCGGGCGGGTACGAGCAGTACTTC CASSRSGGYEQYF TRBJ2-7 . TRBV6-6 .
TGTGCCAGCAGTGTACGCAGGGGGCGCGACGAGCAGTACTTC CASSVRRGRDEQYF TRBJ2-7 TRBD1 TRBV2 few
TGCGCCAGCAGACAGGGGGGAACAGATACGCAGTATTTT CASRQGGTDTQYF TRBJ2-3 TRBD1 TRBV5-1 .
TGCGCCAGCAGTGACCCAGCGGGAGGGAGAGAGACCCAGTACTTC CASSDPAGGRETQYF TRBJ2-5 TRBD2 TRBV10-2 .
TGTGCCATCAGTGAGAGCAGAGGCTACACCTTC CAISESRGYTF TRBJ1-2 . TRBV10-3 once
TGTGCCAGCAGTTTTCAACAGGGGGCCCGTGGCTATGGCTACACCTTC CASSFQQGARGYGYTF TRBJ1-2 TRBD1 TRBV6-5 .
TGTGCCAGCAAGAAAACAAATACGCAGTATTTT CASKKTNTQYF TRBJ2-3 . TRBV27 .
TGTGCCAGCAGTGAAGGGAGAGTCGCGGGCAATCAGCCCCAGCATTTT CASSEGRVAGNQPQHF TRBJ1-5 . TRBV2 .
TGTGCCAGCAGTGACCTCTATAGCCCCCGTACAACCAGCGAGCAGTTCTTC CASSDLYSPRTTSEQFF TRBJ2-1 . TRBV6-1 .
TGTGCCAGCAGTTGGTCGACAGGGGTCAATGAGCAGTTCTTC CASSWSTGVNEQFF TRBJ2-1 TRBD1 TRBV6-5 .
TGTGCCAGCAGAAGTCTTTACGAGCAGTACTTC CASRSLYEQYF TRBJ2-7 . TRBV6-5 .
TGTGCCAGCAGCACGGGCACCTCTGGGGCCAACGTCCTGACTTTC CASSTGTSGANVLTF TRBJ2-6 . TRBV5-4 .
TGTGCCAGCAGTGAGGGGGCCTCCTACGAGCAGTACTTC CASSEGASYEQYF TRBJ2-7 . TRBV2 few
TGCGCCAGCCAGATACCTCCAGCAGATACGCAGTATTTT CASQIPPADTQYF TRBJ2-3 . TRBV5-1 .
TGTGCCAGCAGAACGACAGGGTCCGAGGGGAAGCAGTACTTC CASRTTGSEGKQYF TRBJ2-7 TRBD1 TRBV28 .
TGTGCCAGCCTAAGGGACCGCCGCTACGAGCAGTACTTC CASLRDRRYEQYF TRBJ2-7 . TRBV28 .
TGTGCCAGCTCACTTAGACATATATCCGCAGATACGCAGTATTTT CASSLRHISADTQYF TRBJ2-3 . TRBV18 few
TGTGCCACCCACGAACGGGGGGGCACTGAAGCTTTCTTT CATHERGGTEAFF TRBJ1-1 . TRBV19 .
TGTGCCAGCAGTTTTGCAGGCGAGGGCTTCGGGCAGTACTTC CASSFAGEGFGQYF TRBJ2-7 . TRBV6-5 .
TGTGCCACCAGCAGAGGGAGCGGCGAAAAACTGTTTTTT CATSRGSGEKLFF TRBJ1-4 . TRBV15 .
TGTGCCAGCAGCTACACATCAGGGTTTGAGACCCAGTACTTC CASSYTSGFETQYF TRBJ2-5 . TRBV7-9 .